This T cell receptor (beta chain) was profiled in a study of cytomegalovirus exposure and HLA in healthy donors. PCR involved 60 Vbeta and 13 Jbeta primers. Repertoires were generated with immunoSEQ multiplex PCR, while TCRdb's copy carries only in-frame clones and drops some. The sample holds 150,000 to 200,000 clones, around 70% seen once. Losses at the gene ends were 4 bases for V and 2 bases for J; bases not matched to a gene: 3. This CDR3 spans 16 amino acids. Germline CDR1 reads SGHRS; CDR2 reads YFSETQ. Of note for this clone: What it recognizes is unknown.

Study observations and caveats: A list of more than 150 TCR beta chains associated with cytomegalovirus was given. Analysis performed later found roughly 17,000 TCR beta sequences associated with HLA alleles at 0.05 false discovery rate. V- and J-gene trimming of TCR beta was linked (in a later analysis) to a missense DCLRE1C variant.

Sequencing was performed on PBMCs. J is TRBJ2-5 and V is TRBV5-1; 15 positions match TRBD2. This clonotype was obtained from a man younger than 30 in good health and CMV-seropositive. The CDR3: CASSDGLAGGQETQYF. CDR3 bases: TGCGCCAGCAGCGACGGACTAGCGGGGGGGCAAGAGACCCAGTACTTC.